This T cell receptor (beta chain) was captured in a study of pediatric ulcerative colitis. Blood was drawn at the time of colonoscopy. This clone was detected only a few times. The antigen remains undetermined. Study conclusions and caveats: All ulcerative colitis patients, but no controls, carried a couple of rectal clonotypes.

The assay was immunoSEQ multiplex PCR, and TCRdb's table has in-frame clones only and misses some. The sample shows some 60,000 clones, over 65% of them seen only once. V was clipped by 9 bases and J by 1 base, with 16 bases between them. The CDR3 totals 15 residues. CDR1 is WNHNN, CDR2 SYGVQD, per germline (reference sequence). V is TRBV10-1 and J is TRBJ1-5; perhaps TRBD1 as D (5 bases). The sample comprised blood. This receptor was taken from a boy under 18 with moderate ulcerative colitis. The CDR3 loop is CARSRSQASNQPQHF. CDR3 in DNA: TGCGCCAGGTCGCGCTCACAGGCGAGCAATCAGCCCCAGCATTTT.